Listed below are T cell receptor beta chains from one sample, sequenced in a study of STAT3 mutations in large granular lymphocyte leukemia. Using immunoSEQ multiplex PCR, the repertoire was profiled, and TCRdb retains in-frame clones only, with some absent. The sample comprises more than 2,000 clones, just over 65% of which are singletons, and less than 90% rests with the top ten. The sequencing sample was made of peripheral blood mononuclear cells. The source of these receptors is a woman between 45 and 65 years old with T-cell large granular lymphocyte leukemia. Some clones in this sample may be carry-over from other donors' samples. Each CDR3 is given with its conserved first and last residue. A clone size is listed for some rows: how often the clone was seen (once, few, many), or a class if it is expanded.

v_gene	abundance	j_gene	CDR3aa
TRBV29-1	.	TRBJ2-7	CSPRQEAGGEQYF
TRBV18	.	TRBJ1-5	CASSPNMGKGNQPQHF
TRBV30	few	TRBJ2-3	CAWSGDTQYF
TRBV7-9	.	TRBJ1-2	CASSPGGLGGYTF
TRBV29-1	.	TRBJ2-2	CSVLTSYTGELFF
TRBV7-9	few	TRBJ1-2	CASSLSGGSAGYTF
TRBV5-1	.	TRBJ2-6	CASSLAGVGSGANVLTF
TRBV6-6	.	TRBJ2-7	CASSSGLQSYEQYF
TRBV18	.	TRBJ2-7	CASSPATGSSYEQYF
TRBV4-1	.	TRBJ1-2	CASSPALGANYGYTF
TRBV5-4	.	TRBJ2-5	CASSSLAGGTQETQYF
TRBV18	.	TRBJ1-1	CASSLGQSGTEAFF
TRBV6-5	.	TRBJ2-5	CASSYSATAWGETQYF
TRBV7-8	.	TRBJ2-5	CASSLQDRGETQYF
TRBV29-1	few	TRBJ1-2	CSVEGQGASGYGYTF
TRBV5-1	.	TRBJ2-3	CASSLGPSTDTQYF
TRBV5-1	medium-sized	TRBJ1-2	CASSSGQGTSSYGYTF
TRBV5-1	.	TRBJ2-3	CASSMGLISTDTQYF
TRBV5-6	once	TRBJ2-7	CASSLGSGMVLEQYF
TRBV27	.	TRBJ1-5	CASSFLGGQDQPQHF
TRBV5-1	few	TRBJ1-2	CASSMDGTGAFGYTF
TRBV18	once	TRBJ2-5	CASSGQVGETQYF
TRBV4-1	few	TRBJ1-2	CASSQGPEPNYGYTF
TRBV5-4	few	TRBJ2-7	CASSWGWGKQYF
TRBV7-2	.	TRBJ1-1	CASSFGGGNTEAFF
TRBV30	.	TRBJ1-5	CAWSYRGGMGNQPQHF